The TCR beta chain described here comes from a study of T cells in Graves' hyperthyroidism and ophthalmopathy (dated by TCRdb to 2018 to 2020). About the full investigation: Peripheral blood was collected at initial diagnosis, before any treatment. Thyroid tissue and blood T-cell repertoires from more than five Graves' hyperthyroidism patients were also compared in the study. To identify TCR V-J signatures that set the groups apart, the researchers used a discovery cohort of 90 to 100 patients, made up of 43 with Graves' ophthalmopathy and about 59 with stable Graves' hyperthyroidism. Following sampling, methimazole starting at 30 mg daily was given to hyperthyroidism patients, and high-dose intravenous methylprednisolone was given to ophthalmopathy patients. The 100 discovery patients were divided at random into training and test sets in a 7:3 ratio. An independent validation cohort of under 20 hyperthyroidism patients and 17 patients who later progressed to ophthalmopathy tested prospective prediction of ophthalmopathy. TCR Vbeta CDR3 sequencing of 140 or so peripheral blood samples (43 ophthalmopathy, 75 to 80 hyperthyroidism and around 17 progressor patients) is reported in the paper. The paper as a whole reports these results and caveats: Ophthalmopathy was separated from stable hyperthyroidism by a 13 V-J signature model, with over 85% sensitivity and 81% to 82% specificity obtained in cross-validation and 80%/75% obtained in testing. Blood samples also contained most of the expanded thyroid clonotypes (frequency above 0.001), which suggests that blood repertoires may reflect thyroid immune responses. During validation, the model predicted progression to ophthalmopathy a median of approximately 7 months ahead of onset, with around 70% sensitivity and 72% to 80% specificity. Sample size was not statistically predetermined, and blinding of investigators to group allocation was not performed.

The TCR beta CDR3 regions were amplified from the RNA transcripts. For the first round of RT-PCR on the TCR CDR3, the HTBI primer set was used together with the Qiagen OneStep RT-PCR kit. The libraries were constructed in a second round of multiplex PCR and then size-selected and purified. Libraries were sequenced paired-end with 100 bp reads on an Illumina HiSeq2000. For the original study's pipeline: SOAPnuke was used to process the raw data, throwing out any read that contained adapters or uncalled bases, had a mean Phred below 15, or lacked an exact constant-primer or identifier match. COPE v1.2.5 was used to merge high-quality paired reads, and clonotypes were defined as unique nucleotide sequences. MiTCR v1.1 was used to align the clonotypes against IMGT TRBV, TRBD and TRBJ reference segments. Analysis was restricted to V-J combinations with a frequency above 0.0001, which covered just over 98% of repertoires. The TCS score was defined as F50 (clonal expansion) divided by E x V (chaos), with BLOSUM62-based TCRdist calculated between CDR3 peptides within each V-J. Welch's t-statistics and random forest reduced fewer than 600 V-J features to 10 to 15, which were used in a naive Bayes classifier (R e1071). The public reads were reanalyzed by TCRdb: fastp trimming at Q25, MiXCR alignment, in-frame beta chains only. Every entry covers one CDR3 protein and lists the most common genes and DNA from its rows. TCRdb, not the authors, supplied the V and J calls. Present in this sample are hundreds of thousands of distinct CDR3 sequences, about 15% of which were seen just once. The ten top clones hold roughly 10% of the sample.

About this clonotype: Its antigen remains unidentified. No quality values exist for individual bases; no much larger clone is one base distant.

A patient counted as having stable Graves' hyperthyroidism if no progression to ophthalmopathy occurred over 18 months of follow-up. Hyperthyroidism patients were newly diagnosed, had a disease duration of under 2 months, and were aged 18 to 65 years. Exclusion was applied to patients with uncontrolled infections, other autoimmune diseases, pregnancy or lactation. Diagnoses relied on clinical symptoms, serum thyroxine and TRAb, thyroid ultrasound and orbital computed tomography. PBMCs were isolated from 8 to 10 ml of fresh peripheral blood by Ficoll-Paque density gradient centrifugation. Trizol reagent was used to extract total RNA, and RNA quality was then checked on an Agilent 2100 Bioanalyzer. This clonotype originated in a woman under 30 with Graves' hyperthyroidism. The source material was blood.

The CDR3 region has the sequence CASSSYGSFDGYTF. DNA sequence: TGTGCCAGCAGTAGCTACGGTTCCTTCGATGGCTACACCTTC. The chain is encoded by TRBV12-3 or TRBV12-4 joined to TRBJ1-2, with no confident D gene call. V and J are truncated by 5 bases and 6 bases respectively, leaving an intervening sequence of 16 bases. The CDR3 measures 14 amino acids from cysteine to phenylalanine. Only the CDR3 DNA is retained, 42 bases long and in frame from the first base.